Listed below are T cell receptor beta chains from one sample, sequenced in a study of cytomegalovirus exposure and HLA in healthy donors. Repertoires were generated with immunoSEQ multiplex PCR, while TCRdb's copy carries only in-frame clones and drops some. The sample has roughly 110,000 clones, roughly 85% seen once. Specimen: PBMCs. These receptors all stem from a young man in good health and CMV-seropositive. The CDR3 runs from the conserved cysteine through the conserved F or W. D genes are given only for firm matches. Clone size is shown for a subset of rows, as once, few, many or a class of expanded clone.

cdr3_aa: CASSGTAGTDTQYF; cdr3_nt: TGTGCCTCCTCCGGGACAGCCGGCACAGATACGCAGTATTTT; j_call: TRBJ2-3; clone_size: NA; d_call: TRBD1; v_call: TRBV30
cdr3_aa: CASIIGQGYTEAFF; cdr3_nt: TGTGCCAGCATAATAGGGCAGGGTTACACTGAAGCTTTCTTT; j_call: TRBJ1-1; clone_size: NA; d_call: NA; v_call: TRBV6-1
cdr3_aa: CASGQGTNYGYTF; cdr3_nt: TGTGCCAGCGGACAGGGCACCAACTATGGCTACACCTTC; j_call: TRBJ1-2; clone_size: NA; d_call: TRBD1; v_call: TRBV19
cdr3_aa: CASSQAGGYEQYF; cdr3_nt: TGTGCCAGCAGCCAGGCAGGGGGGTACGAGCAGTACTTC; j_call: TRBJ2-7; clone_size: NA; d_call: NA; v_call: TRBV5-4
cdr3_aa: CASSQDRVPREDTQYF; cdr3_nt: TGTGCCAGCAGCCAAGATCGAGTACCCCGGGAAGATACGCAGTATTTT; j_call: TRBJ2-3; clone_size: NA; d_call: NA; v_call: TRBV14
cdr3_aa: CASSYSAGTYNSPLHF; cdr3_nt: TGTGCCAGCAGTTACTCCGCAGGGACCTATAATTCACCCCTCCACTTT; j_call: TRBJ1-6; clone_size: NA; d_call: NA; v_call: TRBV6-5
cdr3_aa: CASSDPGGAEAFF; cdr3_nt: TGCGCCAGCAGTGACCCGGGGGGGGCTGAAGCTTTCTTT; j_call: TRBJ1-1; clone_size: NA; d_call: NA; v_call: TRBV10-1
cdr3_aa: CAWSIGGDYGYTF; cdr3_nt: TGTGCCTGGAGTATCGGCGGAGACTATGGCTACACCTTC; j_call: TRBJ1-2; clone_size: once; d_call: NA; v_call: TRBV30
cdr3_aa: CASRTGGSGTEAFF; cdr3_nt: TGTGCCAGCAGAACAGGGGGCTCGGGCACTGAAGCTTTCTTT; j_call: TRBJ1-1; clone_size: NA; d_call: TRBD1; v_call: TRBV6-1
cdr3_aa: CASSEDAGRNQPQHF; cdr3_nt: TGTGCCAGCAGTGAAGATGCAGGGCGCAATCAGCCCCAGCATTTT; j_call: TRBJ1-5; clone_size: few; d_call: NA; v_call: TRBV6-1
cdr3_aa: CASSRRDSQEDGYTF; cdr3_nt: TGTGCCAGCAGCAGACGGGACTCCCAAGAGGATGGCTACACCTTC; j_call: TRBJ1-2; clone_size: NA; d_call: NA; v_call: TRBV21-1
cdr3_aa: CASSLAGTGTEKLFF; cdr3_nt: TGCGCCAGCAGCTTAGCCGGGACAGGGACTGAAAAACTGTTTTTT; j_call: TRBJ1-4; clone_size: NA; d_call: TRBD1; v_call: TRBV5-1
cdr3_aa: CASSPGGAFSPLHF; cdr3_nt: TGTGCCAGCAGCCCGGGGGGGGCGTTTTCACCCCTCCACTTT; j_call: TRBJ1-6; clone_size: NA; d_call: NA; v_call: TRBV27
cdr3_aa: CASSLQGEAFF; cdr3_nt: TGTGCCAGCAGCCTACAGGGTGAAGCTTTCTTT; j_call: TRBJ1-1; clone_size: NA; d_call: NA; v_call: TRBV28
cdr3_aa: CASSRSQGLPGNTIYF; cdr3_nt: TGTGCCAGCAGTCGTAGTCAGGGTCTCCCTGGAAACACCATATATTTT; j_call: TRBJ1-3; clone_size: few; d_call: NA; v_call: TRBV2
cdr3_aa: CATAGGGAKDTQYF; cdr3_nt: TGTGCCACTGCGGGCGGGGGGGCGAAAGATACGCAGTATTTT; j_call: TRBJ2-3; clone_size: NA; d_call: TRBD2; v_call: TRBV6-1
cdr3_aa: CASSGGRRDTQYF; cdr3_nt: TGTGCCAGCAGCGGGGGGCGCCGAGATACGCAGTATTTT; j_call: TRBJ2-3; clone_size: NA; d_call: NA; v_call: TRBV6-5
cdr3_aa: CASSPLEGYLAGELFF; cdr3_nt: TGTGCCAGCAGTCCCCTCGAGGGCTACTTAGCCGGGGAGCTGTTTTTT; j_call: TRBJ2-2; clone_size: NA; d_call: NA; v_call: TRBV28
cdr3_aa: CASSLVGQGQNTEAFF; cdr3_nt: TGTGCCAGCAGCTTGGTTGGTCAGGGGCAGAACACTGAAGCTTTCTTT; j_call: TRBJ1-1; clone_size: NA; d_call: NA; v_call: TRBV5-6
cdr3_aa: CAISGTGGNYGYTF; cdr3_nt: TGTGCCATCAGTGGGACAGGTGGCAACTATGGCTACACCTTC; j_call: TRBJ1-2; clone_size: NA; d_call: TRBD1; v_call: TRBV10-3